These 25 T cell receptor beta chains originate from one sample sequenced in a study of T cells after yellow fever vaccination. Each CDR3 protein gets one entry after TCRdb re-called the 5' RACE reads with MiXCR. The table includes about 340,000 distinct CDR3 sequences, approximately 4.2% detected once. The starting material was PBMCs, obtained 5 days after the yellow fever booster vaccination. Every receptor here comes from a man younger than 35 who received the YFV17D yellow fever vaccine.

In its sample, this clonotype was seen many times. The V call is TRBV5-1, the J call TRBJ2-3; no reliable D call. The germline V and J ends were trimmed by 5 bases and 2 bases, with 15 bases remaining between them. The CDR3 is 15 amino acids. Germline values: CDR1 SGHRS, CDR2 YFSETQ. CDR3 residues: CASRPRPGPTDTQYF. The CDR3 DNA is TGCGCCAGCAGACCACGACCTGGACCCACAGATACGCAGTATTTT.

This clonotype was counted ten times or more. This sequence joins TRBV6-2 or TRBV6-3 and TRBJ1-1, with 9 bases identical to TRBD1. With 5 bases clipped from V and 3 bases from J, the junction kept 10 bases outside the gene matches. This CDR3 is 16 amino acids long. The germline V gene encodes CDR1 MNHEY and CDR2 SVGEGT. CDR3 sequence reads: CASSRDRDREDTEAFF. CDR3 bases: TGTGCCAGCAGTCGAGATCGGGACAGGGAGGACACTGAAGCTTTCTTT.

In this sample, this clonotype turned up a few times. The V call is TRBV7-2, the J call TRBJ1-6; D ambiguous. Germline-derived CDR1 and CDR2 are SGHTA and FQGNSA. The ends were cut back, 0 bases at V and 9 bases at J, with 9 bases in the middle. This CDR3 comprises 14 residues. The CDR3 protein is CASSLAGNSSPLHF. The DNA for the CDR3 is TGTGCCAGCAGCTTAGCGGGAAACAGTTCACCCCTCCACTTT.

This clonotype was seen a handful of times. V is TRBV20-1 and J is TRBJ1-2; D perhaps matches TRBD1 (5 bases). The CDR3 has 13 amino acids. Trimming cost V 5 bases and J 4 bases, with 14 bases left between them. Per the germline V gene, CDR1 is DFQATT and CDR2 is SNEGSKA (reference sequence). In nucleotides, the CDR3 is TGCAGTGCTTCTGGGACGTTAGTCTATGGCTACACCTTC. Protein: CSASGTLVYGYTF.

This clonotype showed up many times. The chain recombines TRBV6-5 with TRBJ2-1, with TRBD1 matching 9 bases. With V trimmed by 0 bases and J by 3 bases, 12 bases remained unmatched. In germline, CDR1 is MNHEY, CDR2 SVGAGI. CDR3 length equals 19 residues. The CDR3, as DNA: TGTGCCAGCAGTTACTCGTATCCACCGGGACAGGGAAACTACAATGAGCAGTTCTTC. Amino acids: CASSYSYPPGQGNYNEQFF.

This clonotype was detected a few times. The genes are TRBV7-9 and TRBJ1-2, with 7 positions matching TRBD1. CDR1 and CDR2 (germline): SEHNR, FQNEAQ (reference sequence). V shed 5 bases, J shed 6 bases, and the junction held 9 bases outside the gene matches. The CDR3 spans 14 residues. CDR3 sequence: CASSPARGGDGYTF. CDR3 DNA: TGTGCCAGCAGCCCCGCCAGGGGGGGCGATGGCTACACCTTC.

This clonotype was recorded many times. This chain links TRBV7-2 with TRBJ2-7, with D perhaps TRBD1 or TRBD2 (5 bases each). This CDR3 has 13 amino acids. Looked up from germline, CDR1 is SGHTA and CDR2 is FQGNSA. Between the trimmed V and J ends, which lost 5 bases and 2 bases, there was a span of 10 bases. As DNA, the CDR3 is TGTGCCAGCAGCGGCGAGGGGCCCTACGAGCAGTACTTC. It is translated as CASSGEGPYEQYF.

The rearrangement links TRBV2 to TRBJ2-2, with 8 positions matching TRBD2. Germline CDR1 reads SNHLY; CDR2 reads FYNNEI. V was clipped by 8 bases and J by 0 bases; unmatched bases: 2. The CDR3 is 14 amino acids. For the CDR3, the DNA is TGTGCCAGCGGTAGCGGGGCGAACACCGGGGAGCTGTTTTTT. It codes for CASGSGANTGELFF. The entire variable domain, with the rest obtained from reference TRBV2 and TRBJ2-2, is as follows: EPEVTQTPSHQVTQMGQEVILRCVPISNHLYFYWYRQILGQKVEFLVSFYNNEISEKSEIFDDQFSVERPDGSNFTLKIRSTKLEDSAMYFCASGSGANTGELFFGEGSRLTVL.

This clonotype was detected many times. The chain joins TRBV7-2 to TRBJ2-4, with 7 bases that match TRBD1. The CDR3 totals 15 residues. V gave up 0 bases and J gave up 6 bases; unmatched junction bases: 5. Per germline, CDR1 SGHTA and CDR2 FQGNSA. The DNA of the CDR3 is TGTGCCAGCAGCTTAGCGACCCAGGGGGTAAACATTCAGTACTTC. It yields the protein CASSLATQGVNIQYF. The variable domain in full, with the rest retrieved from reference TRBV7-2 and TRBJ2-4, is GAGVSQSPSNKVTEKGKDVELRCDPISGHTALYWYRQSLGQGLEFLIYFQGNSAPDKSGLPSDRFSAERTGGSVSTLTIQRTQQEDSAVYLCASSLATQGVNIQYFGAGTRLSVL.

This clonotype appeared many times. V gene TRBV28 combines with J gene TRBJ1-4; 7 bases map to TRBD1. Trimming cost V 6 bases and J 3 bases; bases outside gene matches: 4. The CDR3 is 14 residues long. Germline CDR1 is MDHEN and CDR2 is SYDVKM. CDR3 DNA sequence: TGTGCCAGCAGCCCCGGACAGGCTAATGAAAAACTGTTTTTT. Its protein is CASSPGQANEKLFF.

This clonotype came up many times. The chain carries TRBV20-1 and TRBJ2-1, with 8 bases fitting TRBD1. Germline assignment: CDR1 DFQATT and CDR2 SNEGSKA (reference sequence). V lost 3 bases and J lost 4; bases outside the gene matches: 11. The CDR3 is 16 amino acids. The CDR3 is CSASGTGSGTYNEQFF. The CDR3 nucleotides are TGCAGTGCTAGCGGGACAGGAAGTGGGACGTACAATGAGCAGTTCTTC.

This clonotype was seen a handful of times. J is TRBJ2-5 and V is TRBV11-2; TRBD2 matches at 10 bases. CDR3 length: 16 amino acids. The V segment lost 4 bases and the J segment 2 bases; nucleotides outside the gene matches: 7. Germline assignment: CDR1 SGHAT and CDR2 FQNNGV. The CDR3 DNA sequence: TGTGCCAGCAGCTCTCAACTAGCGGGATCACAAGAGACCCAGTACTTC. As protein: CASSSQLAGSQETQYF.

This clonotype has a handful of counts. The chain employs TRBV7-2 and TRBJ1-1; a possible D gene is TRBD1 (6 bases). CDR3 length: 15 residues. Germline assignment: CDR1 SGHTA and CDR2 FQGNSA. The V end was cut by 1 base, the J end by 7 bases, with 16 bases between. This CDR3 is CASSLGWGRKNEAFF. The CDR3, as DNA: TGTGCCAGCAGCTTAGGTTGGGGGCGGAAGAATGAAGCTTTCTTT.

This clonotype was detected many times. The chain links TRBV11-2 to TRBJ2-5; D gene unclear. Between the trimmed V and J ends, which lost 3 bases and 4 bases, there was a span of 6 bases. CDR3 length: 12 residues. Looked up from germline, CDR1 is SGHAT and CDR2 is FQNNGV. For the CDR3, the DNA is TGTGCCAGCAGCTTCGAGTCAGAGACCCAGTACTTC. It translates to CASSFESETQYF.

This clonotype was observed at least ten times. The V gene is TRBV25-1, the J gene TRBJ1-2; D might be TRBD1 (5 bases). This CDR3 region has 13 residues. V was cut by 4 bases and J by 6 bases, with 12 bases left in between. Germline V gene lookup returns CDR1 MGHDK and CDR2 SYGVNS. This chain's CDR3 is CASSGGLGDGYTF. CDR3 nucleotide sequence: TGTGCCAGCAGTGGGGGCCTGGGGGATGGCTACACCTTC.

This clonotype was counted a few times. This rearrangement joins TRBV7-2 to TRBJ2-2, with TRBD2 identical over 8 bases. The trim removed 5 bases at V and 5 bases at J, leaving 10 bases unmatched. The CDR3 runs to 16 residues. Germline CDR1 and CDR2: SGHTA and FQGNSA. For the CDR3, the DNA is TGTGCCAGCAGCCCCCGGGGAGCGGGGGTAACCGGGGAGCTGTTTTTT. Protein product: CASSPRGAGVTGELFF.

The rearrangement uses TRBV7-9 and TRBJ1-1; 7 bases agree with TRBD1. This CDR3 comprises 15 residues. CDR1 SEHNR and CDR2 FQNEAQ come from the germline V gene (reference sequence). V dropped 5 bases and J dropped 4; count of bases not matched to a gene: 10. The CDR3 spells CASSPQQGVSTEAFF. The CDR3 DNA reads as TGTGCCAGCAGCCCCCAGCAGGGGGTTAGCACTGAAGCTTTCTTT.

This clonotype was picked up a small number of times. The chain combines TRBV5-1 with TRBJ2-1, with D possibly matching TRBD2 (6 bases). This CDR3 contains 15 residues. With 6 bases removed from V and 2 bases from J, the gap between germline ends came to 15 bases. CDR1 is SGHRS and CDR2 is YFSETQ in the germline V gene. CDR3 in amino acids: CASTRSSATYNEQFF. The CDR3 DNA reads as TGCGCCAGCACCCGTTCTAGCGCTACCTACAATGAGCAGTTCTTC.

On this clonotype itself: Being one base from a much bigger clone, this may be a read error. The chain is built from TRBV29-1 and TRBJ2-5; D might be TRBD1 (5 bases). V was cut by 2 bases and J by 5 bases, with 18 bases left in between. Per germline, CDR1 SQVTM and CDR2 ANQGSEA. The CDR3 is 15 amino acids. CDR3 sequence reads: CSVEPNDWGRETQYF. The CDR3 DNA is TGCAGCGTTGAACCCAATGACTGGGGCCGGGAGACCCAGTACTTC.

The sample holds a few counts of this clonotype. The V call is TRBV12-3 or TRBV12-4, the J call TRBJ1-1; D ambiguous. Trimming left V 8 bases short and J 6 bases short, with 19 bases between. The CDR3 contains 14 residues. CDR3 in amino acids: CASLNREGTSEAFF. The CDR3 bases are TGTGCCAGCCTCAACCGGGAAGGTACTTCTGAAGCTTTCTTT.

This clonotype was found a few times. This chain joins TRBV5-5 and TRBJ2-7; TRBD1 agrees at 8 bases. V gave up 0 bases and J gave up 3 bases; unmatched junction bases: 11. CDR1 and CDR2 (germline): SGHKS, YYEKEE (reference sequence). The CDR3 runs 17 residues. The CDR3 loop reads CASSLVPGTGVLYEQYV. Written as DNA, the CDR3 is TGTGCCAGCAGCTTGGTCCCCGGGACAGGAGTCCTCTACGAGCAGTACGTC.

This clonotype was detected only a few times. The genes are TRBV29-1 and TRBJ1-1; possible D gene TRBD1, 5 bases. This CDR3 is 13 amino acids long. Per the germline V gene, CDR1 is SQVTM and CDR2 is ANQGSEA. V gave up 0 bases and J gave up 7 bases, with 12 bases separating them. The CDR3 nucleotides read TGCAGCGTTGAAGAGGGATTGGGGGGTGAAGCTTTCTTT. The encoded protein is CSVEEGLGGEAFF.

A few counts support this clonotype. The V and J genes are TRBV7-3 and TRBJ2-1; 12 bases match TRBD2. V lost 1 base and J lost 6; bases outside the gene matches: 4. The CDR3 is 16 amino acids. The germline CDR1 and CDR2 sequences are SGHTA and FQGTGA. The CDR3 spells CASSLKLAGGLNEQFF. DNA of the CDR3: TGTGCCAGCAGCTTAAAACTAGCGGGGGGTCTCAATGAGCAGTTCTTC. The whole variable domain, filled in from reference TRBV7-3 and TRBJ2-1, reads GAGVSQTPSNKVTEKGKYVELRCDPISGHTALYWYRQSLGQGPEFLIYFQGTGAADDSGLPNDRFFAVRPEGSVSTLKIQRTERGDSAVYLCASSLKLAGGLNEQFFGPGTRLTVL.

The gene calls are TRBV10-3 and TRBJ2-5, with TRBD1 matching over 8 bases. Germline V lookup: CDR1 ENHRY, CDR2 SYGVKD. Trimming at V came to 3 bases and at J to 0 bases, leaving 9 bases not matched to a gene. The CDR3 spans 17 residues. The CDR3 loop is CAISDLGQGRYQETQYF. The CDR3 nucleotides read TGTGCCATCAGTGACCTCGGACAGGGCCGGTACCAAGAGACCCAGTACTTC.

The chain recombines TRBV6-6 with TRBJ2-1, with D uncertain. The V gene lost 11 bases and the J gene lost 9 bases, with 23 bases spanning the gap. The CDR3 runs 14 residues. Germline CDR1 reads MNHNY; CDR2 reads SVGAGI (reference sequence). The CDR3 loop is CAARVGKEVGEQFF. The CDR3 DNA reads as TGTGCCGCTCGGGTTGGAAAGGAAGTAGGTGAGCAGTTCTTC.